This TCR beta chain was identified in a study of blood T cell repertoires in COVID-19. On the study more broadly: Nucleic acid was either cDNA or gDNA, and it came from T cells, B-cell-depleted T cells, or PBMCs.

Clinical history as reported by participants underpinned cohort assignment. The CDR3 is 16 residues long. The germline V gene has CDR1 MNHEY and CDR2 SVGAGI. V dropped 0 bases and J dropped 2 bases, with 10 bases sitting between them. TCRdb's table, derived via immunoSEQ multiplex PCR, lists solely in-frame clones and lacks some. The sample carries 190,000 or so clones, 86% recorded once. The receptor was isolated from a woman in her 30s who had recovered from COVID-19. The sequenced material came from PBMCs or T cells enriched from blood (not recorded which). J is TRBJ2-2 and V is TRBV6-5; tentatively, D is TRBD2 (5 bases). CDR3 DNA sequence: TGTGCCAGCAGTTACTCAGGGAGACTAAACACCGGGGAGCTGTTTTTT. Protein: CASSYSGRLNTGELFF.